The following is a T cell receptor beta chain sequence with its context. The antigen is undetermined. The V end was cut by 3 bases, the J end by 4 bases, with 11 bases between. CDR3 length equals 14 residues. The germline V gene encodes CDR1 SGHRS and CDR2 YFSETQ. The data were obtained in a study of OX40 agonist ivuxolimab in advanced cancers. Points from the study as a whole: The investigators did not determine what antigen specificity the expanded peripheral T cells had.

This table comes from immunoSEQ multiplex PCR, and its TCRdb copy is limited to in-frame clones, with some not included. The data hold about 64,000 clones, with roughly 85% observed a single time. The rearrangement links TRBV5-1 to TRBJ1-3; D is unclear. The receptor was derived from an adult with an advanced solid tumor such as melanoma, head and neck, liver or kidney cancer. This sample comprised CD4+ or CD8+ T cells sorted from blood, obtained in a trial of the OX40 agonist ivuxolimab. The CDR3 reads CASSSVSGGNTIYF. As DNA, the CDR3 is TGCGCCAGCAGCTCAGTTTCGGGGGGAAACACCATATATTTT.